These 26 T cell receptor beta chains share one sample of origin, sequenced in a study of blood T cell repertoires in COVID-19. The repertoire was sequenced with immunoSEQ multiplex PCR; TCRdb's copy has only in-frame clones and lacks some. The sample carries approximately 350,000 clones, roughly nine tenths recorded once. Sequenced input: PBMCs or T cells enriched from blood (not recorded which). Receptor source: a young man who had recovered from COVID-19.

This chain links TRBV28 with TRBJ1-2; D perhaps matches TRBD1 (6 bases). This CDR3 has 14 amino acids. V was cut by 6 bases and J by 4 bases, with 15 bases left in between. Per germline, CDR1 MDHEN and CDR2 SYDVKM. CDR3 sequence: CASRYTDRIYGYTF. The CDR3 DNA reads TGTGCCAGCAGATATACCGACAGGATCTATGGCTACACCTTC.

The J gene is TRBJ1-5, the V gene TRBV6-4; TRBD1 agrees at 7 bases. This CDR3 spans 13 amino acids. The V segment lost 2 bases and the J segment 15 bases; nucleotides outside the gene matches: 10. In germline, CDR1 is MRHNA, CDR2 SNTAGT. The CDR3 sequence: CASSDEEGGGRHF. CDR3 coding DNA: TGTGCCAGCAGTGACGAGGAAGGGGGCGGAAGGCATTTT.

The CDR3 sequence: CAWTQGTSLGHEQFF. The CDR3, as DNA: TGTGCCTGGACCCAAGGGACTAGTTTGGGCCATGAGCAGTTCTTC. The chain carries TRBV30 and TRBJ2-1; the match to TRBD2 covers 8 bases. With V trimmed by 4 bases and J by 8 bases, 13 bases remained unmatched. This CDR3 comprises 15 residues. Germline CDR1 and CDR2: GTSNPN and SVGIG (reference sequence).

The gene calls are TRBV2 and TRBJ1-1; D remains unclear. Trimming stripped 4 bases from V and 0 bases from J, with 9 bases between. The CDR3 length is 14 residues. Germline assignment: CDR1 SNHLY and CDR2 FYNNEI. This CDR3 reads CASSARELNTEAFF. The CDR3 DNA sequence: TGTGCCAGCAGTGCCCGCGAGTTGAACACTGAAGCTTTCTTT.

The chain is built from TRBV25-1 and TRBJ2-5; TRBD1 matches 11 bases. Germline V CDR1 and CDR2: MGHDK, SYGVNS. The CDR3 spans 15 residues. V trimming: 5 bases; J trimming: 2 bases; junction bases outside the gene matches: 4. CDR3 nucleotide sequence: TGTGCCAGCAGTTTTGGGACAGGGGGGCAAGAGACCCAGTACTTC. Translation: CASSFGTGGQETQYF. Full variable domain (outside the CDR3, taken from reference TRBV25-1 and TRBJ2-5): EADIYQTPRYLVIGTGKKITLECSQTMGHDKMYWYQQDPGMELHLIHYSYGVNSTEKGDLSSESTVSRIRTEHFPLTLESARPSHTSQYLCASSFGTGGQETQYFGPGTRLLVL.

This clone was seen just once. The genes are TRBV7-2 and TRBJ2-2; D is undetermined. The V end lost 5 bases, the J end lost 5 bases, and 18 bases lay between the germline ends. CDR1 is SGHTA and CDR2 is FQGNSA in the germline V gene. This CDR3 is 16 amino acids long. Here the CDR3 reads CASSPRPQRRTGELFF. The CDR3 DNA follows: TGTGCCAGCAGCCCCCGCCCCCAACGTAGAACCGGGGAGCTGTTTTTT.

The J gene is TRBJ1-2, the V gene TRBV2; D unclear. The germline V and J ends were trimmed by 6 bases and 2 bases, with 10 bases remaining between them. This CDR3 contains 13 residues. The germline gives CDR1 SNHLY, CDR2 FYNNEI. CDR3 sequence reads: CASRGEGNYGYTF. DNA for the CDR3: TGTGCCAGCAGGGGAGAGGGCAACTATGGCTACACCTTC.

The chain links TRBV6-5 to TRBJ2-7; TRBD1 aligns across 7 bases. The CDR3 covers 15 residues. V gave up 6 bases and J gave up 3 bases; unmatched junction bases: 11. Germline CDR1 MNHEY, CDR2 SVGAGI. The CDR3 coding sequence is TGTGCCAGCAGACCTGATAGGGGGCCCTTCTACGAGCAGTACTTC. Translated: CASRPDRGPFYEQYF.

The CDR3 DNA is TGTGCCAGCCGTCGGGATACGCAGTATTTT. Translated: CASRRDTQYF. The chain carries TRBV28 and TRBJ2-3; the D is unclear. Germline CDR1 is MDHEN and CDR2 is SYDVKM. The CDR3 extends over 10 amino acids. V lost 8 bases and J 6 bases, leaving 6 bases between the germline ends. The whole variable domain, remainder taken from reference TRBV28 and TRBJ2-3, is DVKVTQSSRYLVKRTGEKVFLECVQDMDHENMFWYRQDPGLGLRLIYFSYDVKMKEKGDIPEGYSVSREKKERFSLILESASTNQTSMYLCASRRDTQYFGPGTRLTVL.

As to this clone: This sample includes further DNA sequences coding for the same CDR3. CDR3 amino acids: CASSLRSSGNTIYF. The CDR3 nucleotides are TGTGCCAGCAGCCTCCGTTCCTCTGGAAACACCATATATTTT. V and J are TRBV9 and TRBJ1-3, with unresolved D. This CDR3 region has 14 residues. V was cut by 4 bases and J by 0 bases, with 8 bases left in between. Germline-derived CDR1 and CDR2 are SGDLS and YYNGEE. The entire variable domain, with the rest obtained from reference TRBV9 and TRBJ1-3, is as follows: DSGVTQTPKHLITATGQRVTLRCSPRSGDLSVYWYQQSLDQGLQFLIQYYNGEERAKGNILERFSAQQFPDLHSELNLSSLELGDSALYFCASSLRSSGNTIYFGEGSWLTVV.

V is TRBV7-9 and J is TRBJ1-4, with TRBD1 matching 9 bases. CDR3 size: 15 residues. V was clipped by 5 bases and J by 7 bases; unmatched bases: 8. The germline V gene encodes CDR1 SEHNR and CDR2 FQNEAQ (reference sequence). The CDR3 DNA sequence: TGTGCCAGCAGCCTGACACAGGGGGCGGGTGAAAAACTGTTTTTT. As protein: CASSLTQGAGEKLFF.

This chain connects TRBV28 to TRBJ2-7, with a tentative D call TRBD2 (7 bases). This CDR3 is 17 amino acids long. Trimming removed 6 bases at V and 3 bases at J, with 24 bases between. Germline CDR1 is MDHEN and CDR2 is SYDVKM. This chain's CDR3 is CASRGGLPGRVDYEQYF. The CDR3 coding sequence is TGTGCCAGCAGGGGGGGGCTCCCGGGACGCGTGGACTACGAGCAGTACTTC.

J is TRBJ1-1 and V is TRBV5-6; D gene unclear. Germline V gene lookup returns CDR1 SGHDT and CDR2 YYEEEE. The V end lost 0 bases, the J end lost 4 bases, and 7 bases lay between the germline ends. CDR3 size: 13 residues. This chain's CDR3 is CASSLEGGTEAFF. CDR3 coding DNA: TGTGCCAGCAGCTTGGAGGGAGGCACTGAAGCTTTCTTT.

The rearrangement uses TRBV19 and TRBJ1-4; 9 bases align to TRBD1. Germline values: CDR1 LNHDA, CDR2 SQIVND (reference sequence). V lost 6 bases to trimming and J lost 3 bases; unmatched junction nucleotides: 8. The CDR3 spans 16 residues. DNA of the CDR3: TGTGCCAGTAGCCGCCGGGACAGGGAATCTAATGAAAAACTGTTTTTT. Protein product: CASSRRDRESNEKLFF.

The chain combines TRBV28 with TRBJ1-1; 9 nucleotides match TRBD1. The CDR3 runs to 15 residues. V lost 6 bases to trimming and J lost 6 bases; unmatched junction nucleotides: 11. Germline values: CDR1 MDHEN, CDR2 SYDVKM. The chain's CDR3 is CASRSRDRDTSEAFF. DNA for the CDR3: TGTGCCAGCAGGTCGCGGGACAGGGATACCTCTGAAGCTTTCTTT. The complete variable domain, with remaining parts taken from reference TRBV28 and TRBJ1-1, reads DVKVTQSSRYLVKRTGEKVFLECVQDMDHENMFWYRQDPGLGLRLIYFSYDVKMKEKGDIPEGYSVSREKKERFSLILESASTNQTSMYLCASRSRDRDTSEAFFGQGTRLTVV.

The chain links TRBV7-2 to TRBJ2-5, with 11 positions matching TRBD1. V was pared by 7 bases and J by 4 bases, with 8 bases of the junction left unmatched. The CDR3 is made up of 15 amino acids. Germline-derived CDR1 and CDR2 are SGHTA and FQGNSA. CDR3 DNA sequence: TGTGCCAGCACCGGACAGGGGGCGCCCTCAGAGACCCAGTACTTC. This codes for CASTGQGAPSETQYF.

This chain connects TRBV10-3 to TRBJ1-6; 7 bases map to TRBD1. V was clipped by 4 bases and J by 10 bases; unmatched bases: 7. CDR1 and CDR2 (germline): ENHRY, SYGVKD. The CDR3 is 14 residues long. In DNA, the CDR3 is TGTGCCATCAGTGGCACAGGGGCGGGCTCACCCCTCCACTTT. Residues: CAISGTGAGSPLHF.

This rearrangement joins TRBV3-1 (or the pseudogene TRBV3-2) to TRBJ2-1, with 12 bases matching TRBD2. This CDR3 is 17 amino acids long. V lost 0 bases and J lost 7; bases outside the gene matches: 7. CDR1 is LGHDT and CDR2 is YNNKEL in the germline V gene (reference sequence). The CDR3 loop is CASSQDVTSGGGNEQFF. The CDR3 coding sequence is TGTGCCAGCAGCCAAGACGTGACTAGCGGGGGAGGGAATGAGCAGTTCTTC.

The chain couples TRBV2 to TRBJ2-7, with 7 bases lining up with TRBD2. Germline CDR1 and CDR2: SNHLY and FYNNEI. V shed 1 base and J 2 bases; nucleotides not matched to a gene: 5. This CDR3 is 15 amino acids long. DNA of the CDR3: TGTGCCAGCAGTGAAGTGGGAGGGCGGACCTACGAGCAGTACTTC. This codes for CASSEVGGRTYEQYF.

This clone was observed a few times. CDR3 protein: CASSLGESTEAFF. CDR3 nucleotide sequence: TGTGCCAGCAGCTTAGGGGAGAGCACTGAAGCTTTCTTT. V is TRBV7-7 and J is TRBJ1-1; no reliable D call. Trimming took 1 base from V and 4 from J, leaving 7 bases between them. CDR3 length equals 13 residues. Germline assignment: CDR1 SSHAT and CDR2 FNYEAQ (reference sequence).

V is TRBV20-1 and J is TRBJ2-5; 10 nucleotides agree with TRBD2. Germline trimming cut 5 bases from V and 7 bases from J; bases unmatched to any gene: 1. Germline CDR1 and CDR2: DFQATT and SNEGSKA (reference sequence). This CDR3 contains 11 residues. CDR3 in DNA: TGCAGTGCTGGGACTAGCGTGACCCAGTACTTC. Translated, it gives CSAGTSVTQYF.

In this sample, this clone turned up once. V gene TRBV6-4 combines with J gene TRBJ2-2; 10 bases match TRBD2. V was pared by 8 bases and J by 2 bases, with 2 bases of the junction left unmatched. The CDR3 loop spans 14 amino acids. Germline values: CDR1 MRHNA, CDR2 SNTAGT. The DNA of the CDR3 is TGTGCCAGCGGGACTAGCGCCAACACCGGGGAGCTGTTTTTT. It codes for CASGTSANTGELFF.

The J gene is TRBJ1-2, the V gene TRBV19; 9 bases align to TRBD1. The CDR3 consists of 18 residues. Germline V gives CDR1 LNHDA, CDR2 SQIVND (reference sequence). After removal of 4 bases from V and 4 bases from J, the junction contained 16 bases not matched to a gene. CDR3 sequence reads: CASSNRPGRGTGIYGYTF. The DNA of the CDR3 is TGTGCCAGTAGTAACCGACCCGGTCGGGGGACAGGGATCTATGGCTACACCTTC.

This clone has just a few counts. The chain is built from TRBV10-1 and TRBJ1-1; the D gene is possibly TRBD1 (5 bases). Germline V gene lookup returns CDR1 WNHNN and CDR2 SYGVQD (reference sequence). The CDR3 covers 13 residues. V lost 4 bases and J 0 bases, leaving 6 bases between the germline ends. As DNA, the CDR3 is TGCGCCAGCAGTGTGACAGTGAACACTGAAGCTTTCTTT. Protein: CASSVTVNTEAFF.

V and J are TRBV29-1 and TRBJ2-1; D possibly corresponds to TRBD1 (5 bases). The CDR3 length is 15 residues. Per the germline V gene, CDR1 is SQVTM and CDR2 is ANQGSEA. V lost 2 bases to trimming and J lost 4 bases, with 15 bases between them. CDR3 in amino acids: CSVERPGKGYNEQFF. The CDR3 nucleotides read TGCAGCGTTGAACGGCCAGGGAAAGGGTACAATGAGCAGTTCTTC.

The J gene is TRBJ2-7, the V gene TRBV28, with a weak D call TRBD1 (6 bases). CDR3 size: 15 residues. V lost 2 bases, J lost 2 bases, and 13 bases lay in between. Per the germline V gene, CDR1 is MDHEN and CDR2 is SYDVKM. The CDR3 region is CASSLPRGYAYEQYF. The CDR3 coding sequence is TGTGCCAGCAGTTTACCCAGGGGTTACGCCTACGAGCAGTACTTC.